This T cell receptor (beta chain) was profiled in a study of T cells after yellow fever vaccination. TCRdb analysed the 5' RACE reads with MiXCR anew, one entry per CDR3 protein. Of approximately 450,000 distinct CDR3 sequences listed, about 19% are singletons. The length of the CDR3 is 13 residues. The V gene lost 3 bases and the J gene lost 1 base, with 6 bases spanning the gap. The germline gives CDR1 KGHSH, CDR2 LQKENI. The starting material was PBMCs, obtained before the yellow fever booster vaccination. The source of this sequence is a man aged 18-30 years who received the YFV17D yellow fever vaccine. The chain links TRBV18 to TRBJ2-5; no clear D. The CDR3 nucleotides read TGTGCCAGCTCACCGAGGAGCCAAGAGACCCAGTACTTC. It specifies CASSPRSQETQYF.